The present T cell receptor beta chain was sequenced within a study of T cell responses to AZD1222 COVID-19 vaccine. The wider study: Second-dose intervals of approximately 4 or approximately 12 weeks were pooled. Study observations and caveats: Clonal diversity was possibly underestimated; the donors were predominantly white British and more often female. Distributed over spike, vaccine-associated CD4 TCRs predominated at 160-218 and 743-854.

Comments on this clone: The antigen is undetermined.

This table comes from immunoSEQ multiplex PCR, and its TCRdb copy is limited to in-frame clones, with some not included. The sample comprises 75,000 to 100,000 clones, roughly 90% of which are singletons, and around 2.8% rests with the top ten. Germline CDR1 SQVTM, CDR2 ANQGSEA. This CDR3 contains 11 residues. Deletions cut 3 bases from V and 5 bases from J, with 7 bases between. The chain employs TRBV29-1 and TRBJ1-1; tentative D call: TRBD1 (5 bases). The sample here was peripheral blood, taken on day 0 of AZD1222 vaccination. The receptor was isolated from an adult in good health. CDR3 nucleotides: TGCAGCGTTGACAGGGTGACTGAAGCTTTCTTT. It specifies CSVDRVTEAFF. The complete variable domain, with remaining parts taken from reference TRBV29-1 and TRBJ1-1, reads SAVISQKPSRDICQRGTSLTIQCQVDSQVTMMFWYRQQPGQSLTLIATANQGSEATYESGFVIDKFPISRPNLTFSTLTVSNMSPEDSSIYLCSVDRVTEAFFGQGTRLTVV.